This T cell receptor (beta chain) was documented in a study of blood T cell repertoires in COVID-19 (TCRdb year 2020). With respect to the entire study: The collaborator samples originated in the United States, Italy and Spain and spanned the acute and convalescent phases of COVID-19. The material from the prospective study consisted of cDNA or gDNA derived from T cells, B-cell-depleted T cells, or PBMCs. Deeply sampled blood TCRbeta repertoires from subjects exposed to, actively infected with, or recovered from COVID-19 were included in the dataset. The repertoires were released in a freely available public database meant as a resource for research on the immune response to SARS-CoV-2. The samples were drawn from the first 160 participants of the ongoing ImmuneRACE study and from under 1,500 subjects provided by 6 global collaborators. A de-identified subject ID, COVID-19 status, age in years and sex were almost always included in the sample metadata. Where available, HLA class I and class II types were taken from metadata supplied by the sample provider and were not determined by assay-based typing. Study-wide conclusions, independent of this receptor: The amount of clinical and demographic metadata varied by source and participant and was provided uncurated.

Counted from cysteine to phenylalanine, this CDR3 has 15 amino acids. Here the CDR3 DNA is all that survives: 45 bases in frame from base 1. Per the germline V gene, KGHSH is the CDR1 and LQKENI is the CDR2. From V the trimming removes 3 bases and from J it removes 1 base, while the gene matches leave 2 bases of the junction unaccounted for. TCRbeta CDR3 regions were amplified from genomic DNA by means of the immunoSEQ Assay, a bias-controlled multiplex PCR. As for the original processing: The number of nucleated cells in each sample was estimated by amplification of reference gene primers within the assay. To quantify the absolute abundance of each unique TCRbeta CDR3 rearrangement, sequence reads were collapsed and filtered. For each sample, productive Simpson clonality was calculated as the square root of Simpson's diversity index across productive rearrangements. Imported from immuneACCESS, the table was reduced by TCRdb to in-frame sequences with V and J called. These copies leave out some clones; in studies compared against another copy, an unresolved V gene accounts for under half, and the cause of the remainder is not known. Clone size and the V and J calls come from that table; the DNA yielded D and trimming. The table for this sample lists approximately 200,000 clones; 70% to 90% of them were counted only once. The biggest ten clones account for 2.5% to 3% of the sample.

Whole blood was collected in K2EDTA tubes by collaborating institutions according to the institutions' own protocols. Collaborator samples were shipped for TCRbeta analysis as frozen whole blood, isolated PBMCs, or DNA extracted from either sample type. On this clone itself: Its recognized antigen is unknown. No quality values exist for individual bases; no much larger clone is one base distant.

The sequence is built from TRBV18 and TRBJ1-1; 10 middle bases align to TRBD1. Input material: peripheral blood. The sequence was collected from a woman aged 25 to 45 with active or convalescent COVID-19. The DNA is TGTGCCAGCTCACCGGGACAGGGGCAGAACACTGAAGCTTTCTTT. Its product reads: CASSPGQGQNTEAFF.